This T cell receptor beta chain comes out of a study of T cells in localized non-small cell lung cancer. Study findings and constraints: Highest T cell clonality was seen in uninvolved adjacent lung, surpassing that measured in tumor.

V lost 7 bases to trimming and J lost 6 bases; unmatched junction nucleotides: 7. Germline-derived CDR1 and CDR2 are SGHDT and YYEEEE. The CDR3 has 13 residues. Clones were sequenced by immunoSEQ multiplex PCR, and TCRdb holds only the in-frame ones, with some missing. The sample lists roughly 21,000 clones; 88% were seen once. Comments on this clone: Its antigen is currently unknown.

This specimen consisted of peripheral blood mononuclear cells, obtained before any cancer treatment. The origin of this receptor is a male donor aged 60 or over with stage II lung adenocarcinoma. The gene calls are TRBV5-6 and TRBJ2-7, with 10 bases aligning to TRBD2. The DNA for the CDR3 is TGTGCCAGCGGGCTAGCGGGGGCCCGCGAGCAGTACTTC. Translation gives CASGLAGAREQYF.